This T cell receptor beta chain was recorded in a study of T cell responses to AZD1222 COVID-19 vaccine. Study-level results: Clonal diversity was possibly underestimated, and the donors were mostly white British, with more females. Two AZD1222 administrations were followed by greater Spike-specific TCR breadth and depth.

Comments on this clone: Its target is unknown.

The V end lost 5 bases, the J end lost 8 bases, and 18 bases lay between the germline ends. CDR3 length equals 15 residues. Germline lookup yields CDR1 SGHTA and CDR2 FQGNSA. Sequencing used immunoSEQ multiplex PCR; TCRdb keeps in-frame clones, though not all of them. The sample yields fewer than 120,000 clones, about 85% seen once. This receptor was obtained from an adult in good health. The V and J genes are TRBV7-2 and TRBJ1-4; unclear D gene. The source material was peripheral blood, sampled on day 0 of AZD1222 vaccination. The CDR3 spells CASSQTPVSREKLFF. CDR3 DNA sequence: TGTGCCAGCAGCCAAACACCAGTCTCTCGGGAAAAACTGTTTTTT.